A selection of T cell receptor beta chains follows, all from one sample in a study of siplizumab effects on memory and regulatory T cells. Here immunoSEQ multiplex PCR was the method, and the copy in TCRdb shows in-frame clones only, minus some. The table has 100,000 or so clones, about 92% seen once. The specimen sequenced was CD4+ T cells sorted from blood. The receptors were gathered from a human donor in good health. Each CDR3 is given with its conserved first and last residue. The D gene is left open where the match is weak. Clone size is shown for a subset of rows, as once, few, many or a class of expanded clone.

j_gene: TRBJ2-2; abundance: NA; d_gene: TRBD2; v_gene: TRBV7-8; CDR3nt: TGTGCCAGCAGCCTACGGACTAGCGGTTCGTCCGGGGAGCTGTTTTTT; CDR3aa: CASSLRTSGSSGELFF
j_gene: TRBJ2-2; abundance: NA; d_gene: TRBD2; v_gene: TRBV7-6; CDR3nt: TGTGCCAGCAGCGCCGGTGGACTAGCGGGGGACGCGAACACCGGGGAGCTGTTTTTT; CDR3aa: CASSAGGLAGDANTGELFF
j_gene: TRBJ1-2; abundance: NA; d_gene: NA; v_gene: TRBV4-3; CDR3nt: TGCGCCAGCAGCCAGGACAGAAACTATGGCTACACCTTC; CDR3aa: CASSQDRNYGYTF
j_gene: TRBJ1-1; abundance: NA; d_gene: TRBD1; v_gene: TRBV7-9; CDR3nt: TGTGCCAGCAGCTTAGATCTCGGACAGGGGTTCGACACTGAAGCTTTCTTT; CDR3aa: CASSLDLGQGFDTEAFF
j_gene: TRBJ2-5; abundance: NA; d_gene: TRBD2; v_gene: TRBV7-2; CDR3nt: TGTGCCAGCAGCTTCTCAACTAGCGGTGGCGGGGAGACCCAGTACTTC; CDR3aa: CASSFSTSGGGETQYF
j_gene: TRBJ2-5; abundance: NA; d_gene: TRBD2; v_gene: TRBV29-1; CDR3nt: TGCAGCGTTCCGGCGGGAGCCGCAGAGACCCAGTACTTC; CDR3aa: CSVPAGAAETQYF
j_gene: TRBJ2-1; abundance: NA; d_gene: TRBD2; v_gene: TRBV13; CDR3nt: TGTGCCAGCAGCTTAGGCCCCAAGCTAGCGGGGGGCTCCTACAATGAGCAGTTCTTC; CDR3aa: CASSLGPKLAGGSYNEQFF
j_gene: TRBJ1-2; abundance: NA; d_gene: NA; v_gene: TRBV15; CDR3nt: TGTGCCACCAGCGGCTCTAGGTCGATTGGCTACACCTTC; CDR3aa: CATSGSRSIGYTF
j_gene: TRBJ2-2; abundance: NA; d_gene: NA; v_gene: TRBV14; CDR3nt: TGTGCCAGCTCCGATCTTATCATCGACACCGGGGAGCTGTTTTTT; CDR3aa: CASSDLIIDTGELFF
j_gene: TRBJ1-6; abundance: NA; d_gene: TRBD1; v_gene: TRBV27; CDR3nt: TGTGCCAGCTACCGGACAGGGGAAAATTCACCCCTCCACTTT; CDR3aa: CASYRTGENSPLHF
j_gene: TRBJ1-4; abundance: NA; d_gene: NA; v_gene: TRBV6-5; CDR3nt: TGTGCCAGCAGTTTTACAGGTGCAACTAATGAAAAACTGTTTTTT; CDR3aa: CASSFTGATNEKLFF
j_gene: TRBJ2-7; abundance: NA; d_gene: NA; v_gene: TRBV7-8; CDR3nt: TGTGCCAGCAGCTTAAGGGACGGAGTCGAGCAGTACTTC; CDR3aa: CASSLRDGVEQYF
j_gene: TRBJ1-3; abundance: once; d_gene: NA; v_gene: TRBV7-9; CDR3nt: TGTGCCAGCAGCGATAGGATATCTGGAAACACCATATATTTT; CDR3aa: CASSDRISGNTIYF
j_gene: TRBJ1-2; abundance: once; d_gene: NA; v_gene: TRBV16; CDR3nt: TGTGCCAGCAGCCAATTGGGTCCGAAGTACTATGGCTACACCTTC; CDR3aa: CASSQLGPKYYGYTF
j_gene: TRBJ1-2; abundance: once; d_gene: NA; v_gene: TRBV7-9; CDR3nt: TGTGCCAGCAGCACCGGAGGAGGTGGCTACACCTTC; CDR3aa: CASSTGGGGYTF
j_gene: TRBJ2-5; abundance: NA; d_gene: NA; v_gene: TRBV18; CDR3nt: TGTGCCAGCTCACCGATCCTGACAGGCCTACAAGAGACCCAGTACTTC; CDR3aa: CASSPILTGLQETQYF
j_gene: TRBJ1-5; abundance: NA; d_gene: TRBD1; v_gene: TRBV2; CDR3nt: TGTGCCAGCAGTGGAGAGACAGGGCTCGGTCAGCCCCAGCATTTT; CDR3aa: CASSGETGLGQPQHF
j_gene: TRBJ1-3; abundance: NA; d_gene: TRBD1; v_gene: TRBV2; CDR3nt: TGTGCCAGCCAACAGGGGGGAAACACCATATATTTT; CDR3aa: CASQQGGNTIYF
j_gene: TRBJ2-2; abundance: NA; d_gene: NA; v_gene: TRBV28; CDR3nt: TGTGCCAGCAGTTGGCGGAACACCGGGGAGCTGTTTTTT; CDR3aa: CASSWRNTGELFF
j_gene: TRBJ1-2; abundance: NA; d_gene: NA; v_gene: TRBV5-6; CDR3nt: TGTGCCAGCAGCAAGACAGTTTCAGCTAACTATGGCTACACCTTC; CDR3aa: CASSKTVSANYGYTF
j_gene: TRBJ2-7; abundance: NA; d_gene: NA; v_gene: TRBV7-8; CDR3nt: TGTGCCAGCAGCTCTGGGGACTGGGCCTACGAGCAGTACTTC; CDR3aa: CASSSGDWAYEQYF
j_gene: TRBJ2-7; abundance: NA; d_gene: TRBD2; v_gene: TRBV7-8; CDR3nt: TGTGCCAGCAGCCAATTAGCGGGTAGAACGTTCCACGAGCAGTACTTC; CDR3aa: CASSQLAGRTFHEQYF
j_gene: TRBJ1-1; abundance: NA; d_gene: NA; v_gene: TRBV29-1; CDR3nt: TGCAGCGTCGACAAGAACATGAACACTGAAGCTTTCTTT; CDR3aa: CSVDKNMNTEAFF
j_gene: TRBJ2-5; abundance: NA; d_gene: TRBD2; v_gene: TRBV19; CDR3nt: TGTGCCAGTAGCGGGGGGGCGTATTCAGAGACCCAGTACTTC; CDR3aa: CASSGGAYSETQYF
j_gene: TRBJ2-3; abundance: NA; d_gene: TRBD2; v_gene: TRBV7-8; CDR3nt: TGTGCCAGCAGCTCCCCCGCTAGCGGGGTAAGCACAGATACGCAGTATTTT; CDR3aa: CASSSPASGVSTDTQYF
j_gene: TRBJ1-1; abundance: NA; d_gene: NA; v_gene: TRBV2; CDR3nt: TGTGCCAGCATTCCAAGTAGGGGGATAAACACTGAAGCTTTCTTT; CDR3aa: CASIPSRGINTEAFF
j_gene: TRBJ2-7; abundance: NA; d_gene: NA; v_gene: TRBV7-9; CDR3nt: TGTGCCAGCAGCTTAGGTACCTTAAACTCCTACGAGCAGTACTTC; CDR3aa: CASSLGTLNSYEQYF
j_gene: TRBJ1-6; abundance: NA; d_gene: NA; v_gene: TRBV25-1; CDR3nt: TGTGCCAGCAGCGAGGGCCCGAATTCACCCCTCCACTTT; CDR3aa: CASSEGPNSPLHF